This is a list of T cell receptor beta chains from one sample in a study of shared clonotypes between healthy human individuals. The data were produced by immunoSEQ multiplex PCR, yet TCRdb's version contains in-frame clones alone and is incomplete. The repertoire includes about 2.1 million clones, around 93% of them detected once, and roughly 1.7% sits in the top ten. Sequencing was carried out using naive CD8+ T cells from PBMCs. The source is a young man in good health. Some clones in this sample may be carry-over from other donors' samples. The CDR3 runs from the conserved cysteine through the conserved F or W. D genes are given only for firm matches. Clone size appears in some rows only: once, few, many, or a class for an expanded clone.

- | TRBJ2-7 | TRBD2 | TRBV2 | CASSGRDYGYEQYF | TGTGCCAGCAGTGGGAGGGACTATGGCTACGAGCAGTACTTC
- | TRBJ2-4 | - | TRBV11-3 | CASSLDTRDIQYF | TGTGCCAGCAGCTTAGATACGAGGGACATTCAGTACTTC
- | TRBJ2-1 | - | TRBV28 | CASSLMGGQQFF | TGTGCCAGCAGTTTAATGGGAGGTCAGCAGTTCTTC
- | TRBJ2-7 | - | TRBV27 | CASSPTDGVYEQYF | TGTGCCAGCAGTCCTACAGATGGGGTCTACGAGCAGTACTTC
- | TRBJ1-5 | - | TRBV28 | CATWTAYQPQHF | TGTGCCACCTGGACGGCTTATCAGCCCCAGCATTTT
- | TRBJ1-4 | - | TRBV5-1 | CASSYREMTDEKLFF | TGCGCCAGCAGCTACAGGGAGATGACGGATGAAAAACTGTTTTTT
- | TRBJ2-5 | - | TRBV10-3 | CAISDWPQGETQYF | TGTGCCATCAGTGACTGGCCGCAGGGAGAGACCCAGTACTTC
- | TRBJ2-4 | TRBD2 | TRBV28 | CASSTSLAGRAKNIQYF | TGTGCCAGCAGTACTTCCTTAGCGGGACGGGCCAAAAACATTCAGTACTTC
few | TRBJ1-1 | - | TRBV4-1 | CASSHDKTLFGTEAFF | TGCGCCAGCAGCCACGATAAGACACTCTTTGGCACTGAAGCTTTCTTT
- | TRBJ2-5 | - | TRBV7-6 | CASSLRPAGDPQAKTQYF | TGTGCCAGCAGCTTACGACCCGCCGGGGACCCCCAAGCCAAGACCCAGTACTTC
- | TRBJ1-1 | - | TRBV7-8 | CASSPRSLGNTEAFF | TGTGCCAGCAGCCCCCGCTCCCTCGGGAACACTGAAGCTTTCTTT
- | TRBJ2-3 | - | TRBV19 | CASSIAGSGQYF | TGTGCCAGTAGTATCGCCGGATCCGGGCAGTATTTT
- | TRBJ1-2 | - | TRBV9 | CASSVGQHNYGYTF | TGTGCCAGCAGCGTAGGGCAGCATAACTATGGCTACACCTTC
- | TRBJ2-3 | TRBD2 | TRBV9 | CASSTSGKGDTQYF | TGTGCCAGCAGCACTAGCGGGAAGGGAGATACGCAGTATTTT
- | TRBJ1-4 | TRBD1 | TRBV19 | CASSQGEGEKLFF | TGTGCCAGCTCGCAGGGGGAAGGAGAAAAACTGTTTTTT
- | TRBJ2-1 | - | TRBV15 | CATSRDLRDNEQFF | TGTGCCACCAGCAGAGATCTCAGGGACAATGAGCAGTTCTTC
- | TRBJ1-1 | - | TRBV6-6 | CASSYVLGGMWTEAFF | TGTGCCAGCAGTTACGTACTTGGTGGGATGTGGACTGAAGCTTTCTTT
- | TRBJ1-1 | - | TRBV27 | CASSPQTGLHEAFF | TGTGCCAGCAGCCCACAGACAGGTCTCCATGAAGCTTTCTTT
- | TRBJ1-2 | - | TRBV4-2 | CASSSTPHYGYTF | TGTGCCAGCAGCTCAACACCCCACTATGGCTACACCTTC
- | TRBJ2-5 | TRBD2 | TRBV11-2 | CASSPRIGGSGETQYF | TGTGCCAGCAGCCCTCGTATTGGCGGGAGCGGGGAGACCCAGTACTTC
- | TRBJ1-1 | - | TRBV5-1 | CASTGGTMNTEAFF | TGCGCCAGCACCGGGGGGACCATGAACACTGAAGCTTTCTTT
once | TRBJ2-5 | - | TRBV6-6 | CASGAEYQETQYF | TGTGCCAGCGGGGCGGAGTACCAAGAGACCCAGTACTTC
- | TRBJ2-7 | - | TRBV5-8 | CASSIQQGSEQYF | TGTGCCAGCAGCATCCAACAGGGTTCCGAGCAGTACTTC
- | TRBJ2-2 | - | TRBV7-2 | CASSLAGTANTGELFF | TGTGCCAGCAGCCTAGCCGGGACGGCGAACACCGGGGAGCTGTTTTTT
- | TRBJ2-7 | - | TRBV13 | CASSPGRQTLNGQYF | TGTGCCAGCAGCCCTGGACGACAGACCCTCAACGGGCAGTACTTC
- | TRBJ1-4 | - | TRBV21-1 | CASSPGGQGATNEKLFF | TGTGCCAGCAGCCCCGGGGGACAAGGTGCGACTAATGAAAAACTGTTTTTT
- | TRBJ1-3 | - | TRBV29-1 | CSALSGPIRDTIYF | TGCAGCGCTCTAAGTGGGCCGATCAGGGACACCATATATTTT
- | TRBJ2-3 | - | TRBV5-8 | CASSLAGSTDTQYF | TGTGCCAGCAGCTTGGCCGGCAGTACAGATACGCAGTATTTT
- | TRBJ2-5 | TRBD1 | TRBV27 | CASSLGTGVRLETQYF | TGTGCCAGCAGTTTAGGGACAGGGGTACGGCTGGAGACCCAGTACTTC
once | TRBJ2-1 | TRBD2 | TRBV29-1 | CSVVGASGASYNEQFF | TGCAGCGTGGTAGGGGCTAGCGGAGCATCCTACAATGAGCAGTTCTTC
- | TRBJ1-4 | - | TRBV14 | CASSQGGAGEKLFF | TGTGCCAGCAGCCAAGGGGGCGCTGGTGAAAAACTGTTTTTT
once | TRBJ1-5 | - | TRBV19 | CASSGSVWGNQPQHF | TGTGCCAGTAGTGGGTCGGTTTGGGGCAATCAGCCCCAGCATTTT
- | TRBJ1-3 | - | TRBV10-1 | CASSEGQLISGNTIYF | TGCGCCAGCAGTGAGGGGCAGCTTATCTCTGGAAACACCATATATTTT
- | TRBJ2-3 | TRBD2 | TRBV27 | CASSFSGRSTDTQYF | TGTGCCAGCAGTTTCAGCGGGAGGAGCACAGATACGCAGTATTTT
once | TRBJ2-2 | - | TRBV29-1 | CSVLEGNTGELFF | TGCAGCGTCCTCGAGGGGAACACCGGGGAGCTGTTTTTT
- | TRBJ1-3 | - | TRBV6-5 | CASFNRVGYGNTIYF | TGTGCCAGCTTTAACAGGGTCGGGTATGGAAACACCATATATTTT
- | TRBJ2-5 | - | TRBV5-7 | CASSFGTGETQYF | TGTGCCAGCAGCTTCGGGACCGGGGAGACCCAGTACTTC
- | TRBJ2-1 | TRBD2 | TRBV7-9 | CASSLGGTSRFNEQFF | TGTGCCAGCAGCTTAGGTGGGACTAGTCGTTTTAATGAGCAGTTCTTC
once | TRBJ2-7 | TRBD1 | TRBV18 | CASSRTGIEQYF | TGTGCCAGCTCACGGACAGGGATCGAGCAGTACTTC
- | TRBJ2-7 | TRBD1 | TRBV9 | CASQGDRGREQYF | TGTGCCAGCCAAGGGGACAGGGGACGCGAGCAGTACTTC
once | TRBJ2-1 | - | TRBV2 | CASSRASGAYNEQFF | TGTGCCAGCAGTCGGGCCTCAGGGGCCTACAATGAGCAGTTCTTC
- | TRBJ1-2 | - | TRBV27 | CASRPREFAGYTF | TGTGCCAGCAGACCCAGGGAGTTCGCTGGCTACACCTTC
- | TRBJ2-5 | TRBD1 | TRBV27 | CASSQRDSASETQYF | TGTGCCAGCAGTCAACGGGACAGTGCATCCGAGACCCAGTACTTC
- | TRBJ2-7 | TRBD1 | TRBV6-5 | CASSYSFWDRSNEQYF | TGTGCCAGCAGTTACTCATTTTGGGACAGGTCCAACGAGCAGTACTTC
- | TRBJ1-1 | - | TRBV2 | CASRARPPGDTEAFF | TGTGCCAGCAGAGCAAGGCCCCCTGGGGACACTGAAGCTTTCTTT